This T cell receptor (beta chain) came from a study of cytomegalovirus exposure and HLA in healthy donors. This CDR3 has 14 amino acids. V was cut by 7 bases and J by 4 bases, with 14 bases left in between. Per germline, CDR1 MDHEN and CDR2 SYDVKM. Study results and limitations: In a later analysis, across HLA loci, associated TCR counts were highest for DRB1, lowest for HLA-C. CMV serostatus was the only immune exposure information that was available. The listing of 150 to 200 TCR beta chains classed them as cytomegalovirus-associated.

The study ran its PCR with 60 Vbeta and 13 Jbeta primers. The repertoire was sequenced with immunoSEQ multiplex PCR; TCRdb's copy has only in-frame clones and lacks some. Altogether about 150,000 clones are present, 80% being singletons, with the ten largest covering about 5.6%. As regards this clone: Its antigen is still unknown.

Sequenced input: PBMCs. This clonotype was sampled from a woman between 40 and 55 years old in good health and CMV-seropositive. The chain is built from TRBV28 and TRBJ1-5, with unresolved D. In DNA, the CDR3 is TGTGCCAGCATCTCCGGTCAGGCAAATCAGCCCCAGCATTTT. This sequence encodes CASISGQANQPQHF.